The TCR beta chain described here comes from a study of shared clonotypes between healthy human individuals. About the study: Every donor yielded three CD4 naive, three CD4 memory, two CD8 naive and one CD8 memory plate.

TCRdb keeps only in-frame clones here, not all; method: immunoSEQ multiplex PCR. The data hold about 820,000 clones, with 85% to 95% observed a single time. Naive-designated CD8 cells lacked CD45RO, were positively enriched for CCR7, and omitted terminally differentiated effector memory CD45RA+ cells. This CDR3 is built from 12 residues. Germline CDR1 and CDR2: SQVTM and ANQGSEA. V lost 3 bases, J lost 2 bases, and 7 bases lay in between. Sequenced material: naive CD8+ T cells sorted from blood. This clonotype was sampled from a man aged 25 to 40 in good health. V gene TRBV29-1 combines with J gene TRBJ1-2; D gene uncertain. In nucleotides, the CDR3 is TGCAGCGTTGACCGCCAGAACTATGGCTACACCTTC. Protein: CSVDRQNYGYTF. The full variable domain, with the rest looked up from reference TRBV29-1 and TRBJ1-2, is SAVISQKPSRDICQRGTSLTIQCQVDSQVTMMFWYRQQPGQSLTLIATANQGSEATYESGFVIDKFPISRPNLTFSTLTVSNMSPEDSSIYLCSVDRQNYGYTFGSGTRLTVV.